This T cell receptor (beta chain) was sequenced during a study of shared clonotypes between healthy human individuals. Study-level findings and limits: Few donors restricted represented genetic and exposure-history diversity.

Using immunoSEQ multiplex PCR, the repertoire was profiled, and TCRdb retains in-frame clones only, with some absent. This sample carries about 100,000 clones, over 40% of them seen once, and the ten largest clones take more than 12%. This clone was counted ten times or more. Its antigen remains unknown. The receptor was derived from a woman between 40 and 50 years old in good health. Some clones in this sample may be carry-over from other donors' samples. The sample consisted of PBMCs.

The chain's CDR3 is CASSATGHYGYTF. As DNA, the CDR3 is TGTGCCAGCAGCGCGACAGGTCACTATGGCTACACCTTC. The chain has TRBV7-9 and TRBJ1-2, with D perhaps matching TRBD1 (6 bases). The germline V gene has CDR1 SEHNR and CDR2 FQNEAQ (reference sequence). The CDR3 has 13 residues. The V and J ends lost 5 bases and 3 bases respectively, with 10 bases between them.